This T cell receptor beta chain was recovered during a study of spatial heterogeneity in lung cancer. TCRdb recomputed calls from the 5' RACE reads with MiXCR, one row per CDR3 protein. This table holds fewer than 45,000 distinct CDR3 sequences, more than 9% found once. Indicated time point: blood at routine non-recurrence follow-up after resection. The source material was PBMCs, sampled at follow-up. This clonotype was sampled from a female donor with early-stage non-small cell lung cancer.

The CDR3 nucleotides are TGCGCCAGCAGCCAAGGAGGCAGCTCTGGGGCCAACGTCCTGACTTTC. Translated, it gives CASSQGGSSGANVLTF. The chain is built from TRBV5-1 and TRBJ2-6; perhaps TRBD2 as D (5 bases). The CDR3 is 16 residues long. CDR1 SGHRS and CDR2 YFSETQ come from the germline V gene. Trimming cost V 4 bases and J 0 bases, with 11 bases left between them.